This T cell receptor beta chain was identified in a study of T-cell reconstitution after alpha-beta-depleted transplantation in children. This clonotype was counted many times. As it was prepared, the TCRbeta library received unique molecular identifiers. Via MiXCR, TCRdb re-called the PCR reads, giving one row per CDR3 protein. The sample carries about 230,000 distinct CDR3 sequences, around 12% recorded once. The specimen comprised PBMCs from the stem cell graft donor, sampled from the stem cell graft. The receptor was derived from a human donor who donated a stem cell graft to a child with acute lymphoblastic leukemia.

This CDR3 reads CASSIDRKETQYF. The CDR3 nucleotides are TGTGCCAGCAGTATCGACAGGAAAGAGACCCAGTACTTC. This chain uses TRBV6-2 or TRBV6-3 with TRBJ2-5, with D maybe TRBD1 (6 bases). This CDR3 spans 13 amino acids. The germline V gene has CDR1 MNHEY and CDR2 SVGEGT. With 5 bases removed from V and 3 bases from J, the gap between germline ends came to 10 bases.